Listed below are T cell receptor beta chains from one sample, sequenced in a study of cytomegalovirus exposure and HLA in healthy donors. The assay was immunoSEQ multiplex PCR, and TCRdb's table has in-frame clones only and misses some. The sample shows about 190,000 clones, roughly four fifths of them seen only once. Sequencing used PBMCs. Every receptor here comes from a young man in good health and CMV-seronegative. CDR3s include the opening cysteine and the closing phenylalanine or tryptophan. A D gene is named only where the DNA matches it firmly. Clone size is not always given. Where it is, it says once, few, many or a class for expanded clones.

d_gene: .; abundance: .; j_gene: TRBJ1-3; len: 15; v_gene: TRBV29-1; CDR3nt: TGCAGCGTTGTGGTAGGGGGTTACTCTGGAAACACCATATATTTT; CDR3aa: CSVVVGGYSGNTIYF
d_gene: TRBD1; abundance: .; j_gene: TRBJ1-3; len: 15; v_gene: TRBV27; CDR3nt: TGTGCCAGCAGTTTGGGACAGGGTGCTGGAAACACCATATATTTT; CDR3aa: CASSLGQGAGNTIYF
d_gene: TRBD1; abundance: .; j_gene: TRBJ1-5; len: 16; v_gene: TRBV27; CDR3nt: TGTGCCAGCAGTATAACAGGGGGCCATAGCAATCAGCCCCAGCATTTT; CDR3aa: CASSITGGHSNQPQHF
d_gene: TRBD2; abundance: .; j_gene: TRBJ2-1; len: 17; v_gene: TRBV11-2; CDR3nt: TGTGCCAGCAGCTCCTTAGCGGGAGTGGCCGCCAGGAATGAGCAGTTCTTC; CDR3aa: CASSSLAGVAARNEQFF
d_gene: .; abundance: .; j_gene: TRBJ1-2; len: 15; v_gene: TRBV10-3; CDR3nt: TGTGCCATCAGTTCAAAAGGGAGTCACCACTATGGCTACACCTTC; CDR3aa: CAISSKGSHHYGYTF
d_gene: .; abundance: .; j_gene: TRBJ2-7; len: 12; v_gene: TRBV9; CDR3nt: TGTGCCAGCAGCGCGCTGGGGGGCGAGCAGTACTTC; CDR3aa: CASSALGGEQYF
d_gene: TRBD2; abundance: .; j_gene: TRBJ2-3; len: 16; v_gene: TRBV7-9; CDR3nt: TGTGCCAGCAGCCGAGGACTAGCGGGGTTCACAGATACGCAGTATTTT; CDR3aa: CASSRGLAGFTDTQYF
d_gene: .; abundance: .; j_gene: TRBJ2-1; len: 15; v_gene: TRBV4-3; CDR3nt: TGCGCCAGCAGCCAAGATCTGAACAGCCGCAATGAGCAGTTCTTC; CDR3aa: CASSQDLNSRNEQFF
d_gene: TRBD2; abundance: .; j_gene: TRBJ2-1; len: 14; v_gene: TRBV27; CDR3nt: TGTGCCAGCAAATTGCGGGGGGCTGGGAGGGAGCAGTTCTTC; CDR3aa: CASKLRGAGREQFF
d_gene: TRBD1; abundance: .; j_gene: TRBJ1-3; len: 14; v_gene: TRBV7-6; CDR3nt: TGTGCCAGCAGGCCAGGGGGCGCGGGAAACACCATATATTTT; CDR3aa: CASRPGGAGNTIYF
d_gene: .; abundance: .; j_gene: TRBJ2-3; len: 11; v_gene: TRBV7-9; CDR3nt: TGTGCCAGCAGCCTCACAGATACGCAGTATTTT; CDR3aa: CASSLTDTQYF
d_gene: .; abundance: .; j_gene: TRBJ2-5; len: 15; v_gene: TRBV15; CDR3nt: TGTGCCACCAGCAGAGGTCGACAGTCCAGGGAGGCCCAGTACTTC; CDR3aa: CATSRGRQSREAQYF
d_gene: TRBD2; abundance: few; j_gene: TRBJ2-7; len: 17; v_gene: TRBV4-3; CDR3nt: TGCGCCAGCAGCCGGGGGGCGGGACTAGCGACTTCCTACGAGCAGTACTTC; CDR3aa: CASSRGAGLATSYEQYF
d_gene: .; abundance: .; j_gene: TRBJ2-3; len: 13; v_gene: TRBV30; CDR3nt: TGTGCCTGGATAGCGAGAGGCACAGATACGCAGTATTTT; CDR3aa: CAWIARGTDTQYF
d_gene: TRBD1; abundance: .; j_gene: TRBJ1-4; len: 15; v_gene: TRBV7-2; CDR3nt: TGTGCCAGCAGCTCGGGCGACAGGGGAGATGAAAAACTGTTTTTT; CDR3aa: CASSSGDRGDEKLFF
d_gene: .; abundance: .; j_gene: TRBJ2-5; len: 15; v_gene: TRBV7-9; CDR3nt: TGTGCCAGCAGCCTGCCGAGAGGACTCAGAGAGACCCAGTACTTC; CDR3aa: CASSLPRGLRETQYF
d_gene: TRBD1; abundance: .; j_gene: TRBJ2-1; len: 14; v_gene: TRBV27; CDR3nt: TGTGCCAGCAGTTTATACGGACAGGGTGGAACTGGATTCTTC; CDR3aa: CASSLYGQGGTGFF
d_gene: TRBD1; abundance: .; j_gene: TRBJ1-2; len: 14; v_gene: TRBV27; CDR3nt: TGTGCCAGCAGTTTAGACCGTCGGACAGGAAGCTACACCTTC; CDR3aa: CASSLDRRTGSYTF
d_gene: TRBD1; abundance: once; j_gene: TRBJ2-7; len: 14; v_gene: TRBV6-5; CDR3nt: TGTGCCAGCACTCGCGGGACAGGGGTGGCCGAGCAGTACTTC; CDR3aa: CASTRGTGVAEQYF
d_gene: .; abundance: .; j_gene: TRBJ1-5; len: 13; v_gene: TRBV30; CDR3nt: TGTGCCTGGAGCACACAGGAGAATCAGCCCCAGCATTTT; CDR3aa: CAWSTQENQPQHF
d_gene: .; abundance: .; j_gene: TRBJ1-1; len: 11; v_gene: TRBV28; CDR3nt: TGTGCCAGCAGTCTCGGGGTCCCGGCTTTCTTT; CDR3aa: CASSLGVPAFF
d_gene: .; abundance: .; j_gene: TRBJ1-6; len: 17; v_gene: TRBV21-1; CDR3nt: TGTGCCAGCAGCAAACAAGACAAGAGACAGGGAGATTCACCCCTCCACTTT; CDR3aa: CASSKQDKRQGDSPLHF
d_gene: .; abundance: .; j_gene: TRBJ2-1; len: 17; v_gene: TRBV30; CDR3nt: TGTGCCTGGAGGGGGCAGAGACCCGATGGTTCCTACAATGAGCAGTTCTTC; CDR3aa: CAWRGQRPDGSYNEQFF
d_gene: TRBD1; abundance: .; j_gene: TRBJ2-3; len: 13; v_gene: TRBV29-1; CDR3nt: TGCAGCGTTAACACAGGGGGCGCAGATACGCAGTATTTT; CDR3aa: CSVNTGGADTQYF
d_gene: TRBD1; abundance: .; j_gene: TRBJ2-1; len: 15; v_gene: TRBV27; CDR3nt: TGTGCCAGCAGTAGATCGACAGGGTTTTACAATGAGCAGTTCTTC; CDR3aa: CASSRSTGFYNEQFF
d_gene: TRBD2; abundance: .; j_gene: TRBJ2-3; len: 17; v_gene: TRBV7-3; CDR3nt: TGTGCCAGCAGCCCTTTCCCTACTAGCGGGAGTGCAGATACGCAGTATTTT; CDR3aa: CASSPFPTSGSADTQYF
d_gene: TRBD2; abundance: .; j_gene: TRBJ2-1; len: 13; v_gene: TRBV25-1; CDR3nt: TGTGCCAGCGGGAGGACTAGGGGAAATGAGCAGTTCTTC; CDR3aa: CASGRTRGNEQFF
d_gene: .; abundance: .; j_gene: TRBJ2-7; len: 15; v_gene: TRBV4-3; CDR3nt: TGCGCCAGCAGCCAAGGACAGTCGCCCTCCTACGAGCAGTACTTC; CDR3aa: CASSQGQSPSYEQYF
d_gene: .; abundance: .; j_gene: TRBJ1-1; len: 13; v_gene: TRBV14; CDR3nt: TGTGCCAGCACGGAGTTCTTGAACACTGAAGCTTTCTTT; CDR3aa: CASTEFLNTEAFF
d_gene: .; abundance: .; j_gene: TRBJ2-7; len: 16; v_gene: TRBV18; CDR3nt: TGTGCCAGCTCACCACCTGTCCCGGTGAGCTCCTACGAGCAGTACTTC; CDR3aa: CASSPPVPVSSYEQYF
d_gene: .; abundance: .; j_gene: TRBJ1-1; len: 14; v_gene: TRBV7-9; CDR3nt: TGTGCCAGCAGCTTAGGCCTGCAGGGCTCCGAAGCTTTCTTT; CDR3aa: CASSLGLQGSEAFF
d_gene: .; abundance: .; j_gene: TRBJ1-5; len: 13; v_gene: TRBV18; CDR3nt: TGTGCCAGCTCTTCCGGGGGGAATCAGCCCCAGCATTTT; CDR3aa: CASSSGGNQPQHF
d_gene: .; abundance: once; j_gene: TRBJ2-7; len: 15; v_gene: TRBV7-7; CDR3nt: TGTGCTAGCAGCCCGTTTCCCAGGGGAGTTGAAGAGCAGTACTTC; CDR3aa: CASSPFPRGVEEQYF
d_gene: .; abundance: once; j_gene: TRBJ1-5; len: 16; v_gene: TRBV21-1; CDR3nt: TGTGCCAGCAGCAAAGTACAGCCGAAAAGCAATCAGCCCCAGCATTTT; CDR3aa: CASSKVQPKSNQPQHF
d_gene: .; abundance: .; j_gene: TRBJ2-7; len: 14; v_gene: TRBV18; CDR3nt: TGTGCCAGCTCACCACCGGCCAGGGCCTACGAGCAGTACTTC; CDR3aa: CASSPPARAYEQYF
d_gene: .; abundance: .; j_gene: TRBJ2-7; len: 17; v_gene: TRBV5-6; CDR3nt: TGTGCCAGCAGCTCGACAGGCAAGCTGCTCCGTTGGTTCGAGCAGTACTTC; CDR3aa: CASSSTGKLLRWFEQYF